The 32 T cell receptor beta chains below come from one sample, sequenced in a study of monozygotic twins with inflammatory bowel disease (dated by TCRdb to the late 2010s). Library preparation used 5' RACE. The sample was run on an Illumina HiSeq 2500. Each CDR3 protein sequence appears as one entry after TCRdb reprocessed the reads, and no DNA is included. This sample's listing comprises approximately 150,000 distinct CDR3 sequences. The ten top clones hold 2.4% of the sample. Material for sequencing was blood. The receptor set was obtained from a human donor with ulcerative colitis or Crohn's disease, or a healthy co-twin of an affected twin (not recorded which).

The CDR3 here is CSATDSNSGNTIYF. The V and J genes are TRBV20-1 and TRBJ1-3; the D call from TCRdb, TRBD1, cannot be confirmed without DNA. CDR3 length equals 14 residues. Germline-derived CDR1 and CDR2 are DFQATT and SNEGSKA (reference sequence).

The CDR3 here is CSANRDRAYNEQFF. The chain links TRBV20-1 to TRBJ2-1; the D call from TCRdb, TRBD1, cannot be confirmed without DNA. The CDR3 loop spans 14 amino acids. Germline CDR1 is DFQATT and CDR2 is SNEGSKA (reference sequence).

The chain combines TRBV29-1 with TRBJ1-2. This CDR3 has 11 residues. The germline gives CDR1 SQVTM, CDR2 ANQGSEA. CDR3 sequence reads: CSVRVPYGYTF.

This rearrangement joins TRBV20-1 to TRBJ1-5. The CDR3 totals 14 residues. Germline loops: CDR1 DFQATT, CDR2 SNEGSKA (reference sequence). CDR3 in amino acids: CSAKSELSNQPQHF.

J is TRBJ2-1 and V is TRBV7-2. The CDR3 spans 15 residues. Looked up from germline, CDR1 is SGHTA and CDR2 is FQGNSA. CDR3 region: CASSLNRGTYNEQFF.

The chain couples TRBV29-1 to TRBJ1-5; TCRdb proposes TRBD1, but this gene call is untestable without DNA. This CDR3 has 13 amino acids. Looked up from germline, CDR1 is SQVTM and CDR2 is ANQGSEA. The CDR3 sequence: CSVVDRNNQPQHF.

The gene calls are TRBV20-1 and TRBJ1-6; TCRdb indicates TRBD1, and absent DNA this call remains unverified. This CDR3 is 17 amino acids long. In germline, CDR1 is DFQATT, CDR2 SNEGSKA (reference sequence). CDR3 protein: CSATFGGPDSYNSPLHF.

The chain has TRBV27 and TRBJ1-6; the TCRdb call, TRBD1, lacks DNA for checking. This CDR3 has 15 residues. Germline-derived CDR1 and CDR2 are MNHEY and SMNVEV (reference sequence). The CDR3 loop is CASSSYPEGASPLHF.

The J gene is TRBJ2-1, the V gene TRBV27; TCRdb's D call of TRBD1 is untestable without DNA. Germline CDR1 and CDR2: MNHEY and SMNVEV (reference sequence). This CDR3 is 15 amino acids long. CDR3 protein: CASQGGSTQYNEQFF.

This CDR3 is CASSPPNDYEQYF. This chain links TRBV18 with TRBJ2-7. Germline V gene lookup returns CDR1 KGHSH and CDR2 LQKENI. This CDR3 is 13 amino acids long.

The CDR3 loop is CSASQDRELNTGELFF. V and J are TRBV20-1 and TRBJ2-2; TCRdb selects TRBD1, and the lack of DNA leaves this call unchecked. This CDR3 has 16 residues. Looked up from germline, CDR1 is DFQATT and CDR2 is SNEGSKA (reference sequence).

The chain carries TRBV5-1 and TRBJ2-2; TCRdb indicates TRBD1, and absent DNA this call remains unverified. Germline V gene sequence: CDR1 SGHRS, CDR2 YFSETQ. The CDR3 contains 14 residues. CDR3 region: CASSSSGDTGELFF.

The chain uses TRBV20-1 and TRBJ2-2; the TRBD1 assignment by TCRdb is unverifiable without DNA. The germline gives CDR1 DFQATT, CDR2 SNEGSKA (reference sequence). The CDR3 sequence is 15 residues long. The CDR3 is CSAPDLFRDTGELFF.

V and J are TRBV9 and TRBJ2-2; the D gene TCRdb calls, TRBD2, cannot be checked with no DNA. Germline CDR1 is SGDLS and CDR2 is YYNGEE. CDR3 length: 16 amino acids. CDR3 in amino acids: CASSLQTSGRTGELFF. Using reference TRBV9 and TRBJ2-2 for the parts outside the CDR3, the full variable domain is DSGVTQTPKHLITATGQRVTLRCSPRSGDLSVYWYQQSLDQGLQFLIQYYNGEERAKGNILERFSAQQFPDLHSELNLSSLELGDSALYFCASSLQTSGRTGELFFGEGSRLTVL.

The V gene is TRBV6-5, the J gene TRBJ2-7; TCRdb proposes TRBD2, but this gene call is untestable without DNA. CDR1 is MNHEY, CDR2 SVGAGI, per germline. The CDR3 runs to 16 residues. The CDR3 is CASRYYTSGSPYEQYF.

V and J are TRBV15 and TRBJ1-2; there is no DNA to check the TCRdb D call of TRBD1. Germline assignment: CDR1 LNHNV and CDR2 YYDKDF (reference sequence). The length of the CDR3 is 15 residues. The CDR3: CATSGRRQVNYGYTF.

The chain uses TRBV9 and TRBJ2-1; the D call of TRBD2 rests on TCRdb alone, since no DNA is present to check it. In germline, CDR1 is SGDLS, CDR2 YYNGEE. The CDR3 has 17 residues. This CDR3 reads CASSVGMSGGAYNEQFF. Looking up the rest from reference TRBV9 and TRBJ2-1 gives the full variable domain: DSGVTQTPKHLITATGQRVTLRCSPRSGDLSVYWYQQSLDQGLQFLIQYYNGEERAKGNILERFSAQQFPDLHSELNLSSLELGDSALYFCASSVGMSGGAYNEQFFGPGTRLTVL.

The chain recombines TRBV11-3 with TRBJ2-7. The CDR3 runs to 12 residues. Germline V lookup: CDR1 SGHNT, CDR2 YENEEA. This CDR3 reads CASSLNTHEQYF.

The CDR3 spells CASSPPQGRGTEAFF. J is TRBJ1-1 and V is TRBV18; TCRdb designates TRBD1, a call that cannot be tested without DNA. CDR3 size: 15 residues. Germline V gene lookup returns CDR1 KGHSH and CDR2 LQKENI.

The chain employs TRBV7-2 and TRBJ2-1; the TRBD2 assignment by TCRdb is unverifiable without DNA. Germline assignment: CDR1 SGHTA and CDR2 FQGNSA. The CDR3 sequence is 13 residues long. The CDR3 loop is CASSLGLAGKQFF.

This chain joins TRBV20-1 and TRBJ2-2; TCRdb designates TRBD1, a call that cannot be tested without DNA. This CDR3 has 13 residues. From germline, CDR1 is DFQATT and CDR2 SNEGSKA (reference sequence). CDR3 loop: CSASGGYGGELFF.

CDR3 sequence: CASSMPFITGNQPQHF. The J gene is TRBJ1-5, the V gene TRBV19. This CDR3 is 16 amino acids long. The germline gives CDR1 LNHDA, CDR2 SQIVND (reference sequence).

The rearrangement links TRBV20-1 to TRBJ1-2; absent DNA, TCRdb's TRBD1 call cannot be checked. The germline CDR1 and CDR2 sequences are DFQATT and SNEGSKA (reference sequence). This CDR3 region has 15 residues. The CDR3 region is CSARAKDRGIYGYTF.

The chain joins TRBV2 to TRBJ1-6. This CDR3 has 11 amino acids. From germline, CDR1 is SNHLY and CDR2 FYNNEI. CDR3 residues: CASSIYSPLHF.

This rearrangement joins TRBV5-1 to TRBJ2-2; TCRdb picks TRBD1, but there is no DNA to check that call. Germline CDR1 is SGHRS and CDR2 is YFSETQ. The CDR3 is 16 amino acids. The CDR3: CASSLEGTGSTGELFF.

The chain employs TRBV29-1 and TRBJ1-6; TCRdb outputs TRBD1, but without DNA this stays unchecked. The CDR3 contains 13 residues. Germline V CDR1 and CDR2: SQVTM, ANQGSEA. CDR3 sequence reads: CSASRGENSPLHF.

The rearrangement uses TRBV5-8 and TRBJ2-5; the TRBD1 assignment by TCRdb is unverifiable without DNA. CDR3 size: 17 residues. Germline-derived CDR1 and CDR2 are SGHTS and YDEGEE. The CDR3 loop reads CASSLGASPGQLETQYF.

The chain employs TRBV20-1 and TRBJ2-7; the D gene TCRdb calls, TRBD1, cannot be checked with no DNA. The germline V gene encodes CDR1 DFQATT and CDR2 SNEGSKA (reference sequence). CDR3 size: 13 residues. The CDR3 reads CSVPGQPTYEQYF.

The chain couples TRBV14 to TRBJ2-7. The germline V gene has CDR1 SGHDN and CDR2 FVKESK. This CDR3 has 16 residues. The CDR3 protein is CASSPHHLLVATEQYF. Full variable domain (missing parts from reference TRBV14 and TRBJ2-7): EAGVTQFPSHSVIEKGQTVTLRCDPISGHDNLYWYRRVMGKEIKFLLHFVKESKQDESGMPNNRFLAERTGGTYSTLKVQPAELEDSGVYFCASSPHHLLVATEQYFGPGTRLTVT.

The CDR3 reads CSASGSGWGRNQPQHF. This chain uses TRBV20-1 with TRBJ1-5; TCRdb calls TRBD1, which cannot be checked without DNA. The germline CDR1 and CDR2 sequences are DFQATT and SNEGSKA (reference sequence). The CDR3 has 16 residues.

V gene TRBV20-1 combines with J gene TRBJ1-1. Germline V gene data show CDR1 as DFQATT and CDR2 as SNEGSKA (reference sequence). This CDR3 contains 15 residues. The CDR3 loop is CSAQTWGGGHTEAFF.

The chain uses TRBV5-1 and TRBJ2-7. Germline V lookup: CDR1 SGHRS, CDR2 YFSETQ. This CDR3 comprises 15 residues. CDR3 amino acids: CASSLAGSSSYEQYF.